The 22 T cell receptor beta chains reported below all come from one sample, sequenced in a study of T-cell memory formation after mild COVID-19. TCRdb re-called the 5' RACE reads with MiXCR, one entry per CDR3 protein. The table lists 250,000 to 350,000 distinct CDR3 sequences, 15% to 20% of them singletons. Sample: PBMCs or a T cell subset sorted from them (not recorded which). Receptor source: a man aged 18 to 29 who had mild COVID-19 (a few samples of this study predate the infection). Cell type and time point are not known.

A few counts support this clonotype. This chain connects TRBV4-2 to TRBJ1-5; perhaps TRBD1 as D (5 bases). The CDR3 runs 15 residues. V was shortened by 6 bases and J by 5 bases, with 17 bases between the two germline ends. Germline loops: CDR1 LGHNA, CDR2 YNFKEQ. CDR3 in amino acids: CASSKGTPGDQPQHF. The CDR3 DNA reads TGTGCCAGCAGTAAAGGGACCCCGGGGGATCAGCCCCAGCATTTT.

This clonotype has just a few counts. The J gene is TRBJ1-4, the V gene TRBV10-3; TRBD1 is a possible D gene (6 bases). This CDR3 is built from 14 residues. Germline V gene sequence: CDR1 ENHRY, CDR2 SYGVKD. The V end was cut by 2 bases, the J end by 5 bases, with 9 bases between. The CDR3 DNA reads TGTGCCATCAGTGAGGACAGGAGAAATGAAAAACTGTTTTTT. As protein: CAISEDRRNEKLFF.

This clonotype was recorded once. The chain links TRBV18 to TRBJ2-7; D possibly uses TRBD1 or TRBD2 (5 bases each). V was trimmed by 3 bases and J by 0 bases, leaving 12 bases between them. The germline gives CDR1 KGHSH, CDR2 LQKENI. The CDR3 is made up of 15 amino acids. CDR3 in amino acids: CASSPGGARSYEQYF. CDR3 sequence (DNA): TGTGCCAGCTCACCTGGGGGAGCACGCTCCTACGAGCAGTACTTC.

V gene TRBV7-3 combines with J gene TRBJ1-1, with D maybe TRBD1 (6 bases). The V end lost 6 bases, the J end lost 4 bases, and 15 bases lay between the germline ends. The CDR3 covers 14 residues. Germline CDR1 reads SGHTA; CDR2 reads FQGTGA. The CDR3 sequence: CASRFQGGGTEAFF. The DNA of the CDR3 is TGTGCCAGCAGATTCCAAGGGGGGGGCACTGAAGCTTTCTTT.

V and J are TRBV4-3 and TRBJ2-3; 11 positions agree with TRBD2. Germline-derived CDR1 and CDR2 are LGHNA and YSLEER. V was pared by 6 bases and J by 5 bases, with 10 bases of the junction left unmatched. The CDR3 is made up of 16 amino acids. The chain's CDR3 is CASRRNSGGAGDTQYF. In DNA, the CDR3 is TGCGCCAGCAGGAGGAATAGCGGGGGGGCTGGAGATACGCAGTATTTT.

The chain links TRBV12-3 or TRBV12-4 to TRBJ2-2; a possible D gene is TRBD2 (5 bases). The CDR3 extends over 15 amino acids. Trimming cost V 1 base and J 4 bases, with 10 bases left between them. The CDR3 coding sequence is TGTGCCAGCAGTTTAGGGCAGGCGGGCACCGGGGAGCTGTTTTTT. Translated: CASSLGQAGTGELFF.

The chain carries TRBV18 and TRBJ1-1, with 8 bases fitting TRBD1. V lost 3 bases and J lost 3; bases outside the gene matches: 9. This CDR3 is built from 16 residues. Germline lookup yields CDR1 KGHSH and CDR2 LQKENI. The CDR3 DNA reads as TGTGCCAGCTCACCTAACTCAGGGGGCTGGTACACTGAAGCTTTCTTT. This codes for CASSPNSGGWYTEAFF.

This clonotype was observed a few times. The genes are TRBV12-3 or TRBV12-4 and TRBJ1-5, with 10 positions matching TRBD1. The CDR3 spans 15 residues. V shed 3 bases, J shed 3 bases, and the junction held 2 bases outside the gene matches. CDR3 coding DNA: TGTGCCAGCAGTTTGGGACAGGGGAACAATCAGCCCCAGCATTTT. This gives the protein CASSLGQGNNQPQHF.

This clonotype has just a few counts. The chain recombines TRBV6-5 with TRBJ2-1; TRBD1 is a possible D gene (5 bases). CDR3 length: 17 residues. CDR1 MNHEY and CDR2 SVGAGI come from the germline V gene. V was pared by 4 bases and J by 0 bases, with 16 bases between. The CDR3 nucleotides are TGTGCCAGCAGTTCGCTGGTTGGGGCGCACTCCTACAATGAGCAGTTCTTC. This sequence encodes CASSSLVGAHSYNEQFF.

This clonotype has a handful of counts. The V gene is TRBV7-9, the J gene TRBJ2-2; tentatively, D is TRBD2 (5 bases). Germline V gives CDR1 SEHNR, CDR2 FQNEAQ (reference sequence). This CDR3 is built from 14 residues. The V and J ends lost 5 bases and 7 bases respectively, with 14 bases between them. This chain's CDR3 is CASSLSVDFGELFF. CDR3 nucleotides: TGTGCCAGCAGCCTTAGCGTCGATTTCGGGGAGCTGTTTTTT. Combining the CDR3 with reference TRBV7-9 and TRBJ2-2 gives the whole variable domain DTGVSQNPRHKITKRGQNVTFRCDPISEHNRLYWYRQTLGQGPEFLTYFQNEAQLEKSRLLSDRFSAERPKGSFSTLEIQRTEQGDSAMYLCASSLSVDFGELFFGEGSRLTVL.

V gene TRBV19 combines with J gene TRBJ1-1; possible D gene TRBD1, 6 bases. This CDR3 is built from 12 residues. CDR1 LNHDA and CDR2 SQIVND come from the germline V gene (reference sequence). V was cut by 3 bases and J by 8 bases, with 10 bases left in between. For the CDR3, the DNA is TGTGCCAGTAGTATTTGGCAGGGGGAAGCTTTCTTT. Its protein is CASSIWQGEAFF. The full variable domain, rest sourced from reference TRBV19 and TRBJ1-1, is DGGITQSPKYLFRKEGQNVTLSCEQNLNHDAMYWYRQDPGQGLRLIYYSQIVNDFQKGDIAEGYSVSREKKESFPLTVTSAQKNPTAFYLCASSIWQGEAFFGQGTRLTVV.

The CDR3 is CATSDPTGNPETQYF. The DNA of the CDR3 is TGTGCCACCAGTGACCCGACAGGGAATCCGGAGACCCAGTACTTC. The J gene is TRBJ2-5, the V gene TRBV24-1, with 7 nucleotides matching TRBD1. V was pared by 4 bases and J by 5 bases, with 9 bases of the junction left unmatched. CDR1 KGHDR and CDR2 SFDVKD come from the germline V gene. The CDR3 extends over 15 amino acids.

This clonotype showed up many times. J is TRBJ2-4 and V is TRBV4-1; TRBD2 matches at 8 bases. The CDR3 has 15 amino acids. Germline lookup yields CDR1 MGHRA and CDR2 YSYEKL. V lost 4 bases to trimming and J lost 8 bases; unmatched junction nucleotides: 10. The DNA of the CDR3 is TGCGCCAGCAGCCCCCGGGGGGGCCCTCTCGACATTCAGTACTTC. It translates to CASSPRGGPLDIQYF.

This clonotype was found a few times. The V call is TRBV5-1, the J call TRBJ2-3, with 7 nucleotides matching TRBD2. V trimming: 1 base; J trimming: 4 bases; junction bases outside the gene matches: 9. Per germline, CDR1 SGHRS and CDR2 YFSETQ. The CDR3 loop spans 16 amino acids. The CDR3 loop is CASSLLGPGRADTQYF. In DNA, the CDR3 is TGCGCCAGCAGCTTGCTAGGTCCGGGGAGGGCAGATACGCAGTATTTT.

This clonotype was counted only a few times. The chain recombines TRBV7-6 with TRBJ2-1; D is tentatively TRBD1 or TRBD2 (5 bases each). The CDR3 is made up of 19 amino acids. With 2 bases removed from V and 0 bases from J, the gap between germline ends came to 20 bases. Germline CDR1 SGHVS, CDR2 FNYEAQ. CDR3 nucleotide sequence: TGTGCCAGCAGCTTAAAGGGACGGAGTAGTTATAGCTCCTACAATGAGCAGTTCTTC. Translating gives CASSLKGRSSYSSYNEQFF. The whole variable domain, filled in from reference TRBV7-6 and TRBJ2-1, reads GAGVSQSPRYKVTKRGQDVALRCDPISGHVSLYWYRQALGQGPEFLTYFNYEAQQDKSGLPNDRFSAERPEGSISTLTIQRTEQRDSAMYRCASSLKGRSSYSSYNEQFFGPGTRLTVL.

At least ten counts were recorded for this clonotype. The rearrangement joins TRBV5-1 to TRBJ2-1; D is possibly TRBD1 (7 bases). V was shortened by 4 bases and J by 7 bases, with 18 bases between the two germline ends. Germline V lookup: CDR1 SGHRS, CDR2 YFSETQ. CDR3 size: 15 residues. The CDR3 protein is CASSLNPTGRNEQFF. CDR3 bases: TGCGCCAGCAGCCTAAACCCGACAGGGAGGAATGAGCAGTTCTTC.

This clonotype was seen more than once but under ten times. The chain is built from TRBV12-3 or TRBV12-4 and TRBJ1-1; D possibly corresponds to TRBD1 (6 bases). V dropped 4 bases and J dropped 10 bases, with 13 bases sitting between them. This CDR3 has 12 residues. The CDR3 nucleotides are TGTGCCAGCAGTTCCGGGTGGGGGGCAGCTTTCTTT. It translates to CASSSGWGAAFF.

V gene TRBV3-1 combines with J gene TRBJ2-7; no clear D. The V end lost 4 bases, the J end lost 3 bases, and 10 bases lay between the germline ends. The germline CDR1 and CDR2 sequences are LGHDT and YNNKEL (reference sequence). This CDR3 is built from 13 residues. As DNA, the CDR3 is TGTGCCAGCAGCCCCCTCGGGCACTACGAGCAGTACTTC. It translates to CASSPLGHYEQYF.

This clonotype was seen many times. The rearrangement joins TRBV19 to TRBJ1-1; D is perhaps TRBD1 (5 bases). Germline V lookup: CDR1 LNHDA, CDR2 SQIVND (reference sequence). Deletions cut 4 bases from V and 4 bases from J, with 16 bases between. The CDR3 is 15 amino acids. The CDR3 DNA is TGTGCCAGTAGTAAGGCTGCCGGGGGAACCACTGAAGCTTTCTTT. Translated, it gives CASSKAAGGTTEAFF.

This chain uses TRBV5-1 with TRBJ1-1; 7 bases are shared with TRBD1. Germline V gene data show CDR1 as SGHRS and CDR2 as YFSETQ. This CDR3 is 15 amino acids long. J was trimmed by 4 bases and V by 4 bases; bases with no gene match: 10. The CDR3 DNA reads TGCGCCAGCAGCCCGGGACAGAACTGGGGCACTGAAGCTTTCTTT. Translation: CASSPGQNWGTEAFF.

This clonotype showed up just a few times. The rearrangement joins TRBV5-5 to TRBJ2-1; TRBD2 aligns across 8 bases. Germline CDR1 is SGHKS and CDR2 is YYEKEE (reference sequence). The trim removed 0 bases at V and 5 bases at J, leaving 4 bases unmatched. This CDR3 spans 15 amino acids. DNA of the CDR3: TGTGCCAGCAGCTTGGGCGGGGGGCCTAACAATGAGCAGTTCTTC. Translated, it gives CASSLGGGPNNEQFF.

This clonotype occurred a few times. The gene calls are TRBV9 and TRBJ2-5; D gene unclear. Germline V CDR1 and CDR2: SGDLS, YYNGEE. V lost 3 bases and J lost 5, with 8 bases in between. The CDR3 is 12 residues long. The CDR3 sequence: CASSAEPETQYF. As DNA, the CDR3 is TGTGCCAGCAGCGCAGAACCGGAGACCCAGTACTTC.